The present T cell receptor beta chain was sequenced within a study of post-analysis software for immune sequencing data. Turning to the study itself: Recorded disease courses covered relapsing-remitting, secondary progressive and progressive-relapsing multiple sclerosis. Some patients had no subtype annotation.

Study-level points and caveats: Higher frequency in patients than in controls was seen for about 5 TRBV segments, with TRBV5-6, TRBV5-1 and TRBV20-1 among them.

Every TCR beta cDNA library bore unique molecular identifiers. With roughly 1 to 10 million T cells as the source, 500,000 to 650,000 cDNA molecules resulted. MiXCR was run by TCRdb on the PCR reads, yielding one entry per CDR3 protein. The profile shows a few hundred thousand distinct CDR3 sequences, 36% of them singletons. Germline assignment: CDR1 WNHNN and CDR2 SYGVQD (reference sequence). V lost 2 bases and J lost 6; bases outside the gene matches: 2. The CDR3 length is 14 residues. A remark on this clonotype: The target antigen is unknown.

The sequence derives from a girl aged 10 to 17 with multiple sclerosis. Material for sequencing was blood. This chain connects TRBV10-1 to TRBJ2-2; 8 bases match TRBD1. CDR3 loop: CASSEKQGAGELFF. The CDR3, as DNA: TGCGCCAGCAGTGAGAAACAGGGGGCCGGGGAGCTGTTTTTT.